These 10 T cell receptor beta chains were all obtained from the same sample, sequenced in a study of blood T cell repertoires in COVID-19 (dated by TCRdb to about 2020). The method behind the library was the immunoSEQ multiplex PCR assay. The immuneACCESS repertoire file appears here via TCRdb, limited to in-frame rearrangements. These files lack a portion of the clones; in checked studies, under half of the deficit traces to unresolved V genes, and the cause of the others is not known. The sample records about 180,000 clones, about 80% of which are singletons. In total, the top ten clones hold about 1.6% of the sample. Sequencing was performed on peripheral blood. These receptors were collected from a human donor in a cohort sampled during active COVID-19.

The chain links TRBV3-1 (or the pseudogene TRBV3-2) to TRBJ2-5, with 9 bases fitting TRBD2. Looked up from germline, CDR1 is LGHDT and CDR2 is YNNKEL (reference sequence). V gave up 6 bases and J gave up 2 bases; unmatched junction bases: 4. This CDR3 spans 14 amino acids. The CDR3 coding sequence is TGTGCCAGCAGGCCGAGCGGGGGGCAAGAGACCCAGTACTTC. Translation gives CASRPSGGQETQYF.

The rearrangement uses TRBV9 and TRBJ2-7; D might be TRBD1 (6 bases). Germline V gene data show CDR1 as SGDLS and CDR2 as YYNGEE. The CDR3 is 13 residues long. The germline V and J ends were trimmed by 3 bases and 5 bases, with 12 bases remaining between them. Here the CDR3 reads CASSGGGLDEQYF. The CDR3 DNA reads TGTGCCAGCAGCGGAGGGGGTCTGGACGAGCAGTACTTC. Looking up the rest from reference TRBV9 and TRBJ2-7 gives the full variable domain: DSGVTQTPKHLITATGQRVTLRCSPRSGDLSVYWYQQSLDQGLQFLIQYYNGEERAKGNILERFSAQQFPDLHSELNLSSLELGDSALYFCASSGGGLDEQYFGPGTRLTVT.

This chain links TRBV7-2 with TRBJ2-7; 7 positions agree with TRBD2. This CDR3 is built from 12 residues. With 6 bases clipped from V and 3 bases from J, the junction kept 2 bases outside the gene matches. CDR1 and CDR2 from the germline V gene are SGHTA and FQGNSA. The CDR3 nucleotides are TGTGCCAGCAGGGGCGGGGGCTACGAGCAGTACTTC. This codes for CASRGGGYEQYF. The whole variable domain, remainder taken from reference TRBV7-2 and TRBJ2-7, is GAGVSQSPSNKVTEKGKDVELRCDPISGHTALYWYRQSLGQGLEFLIYFQGNSAPDKSGLPSDRFSAERTGGSVSTLTIQRTQQEDSAVYLCASRGGGYEQYFGPGTRLTVT.

This sequence joins TRBV18 and TRBJ2-2, with TRBD2 identical over 10 bases. V shed 3 bases, J shed 8 bases, and the junction held 6 bases outside the gene matches. The V gene's germline CDR1 is KGHSH and CDR2 LQKENI. The CDR3 runs to 15 residues. CDR3 region: CASSPLGLAKGELFF. The CDR3 DNA sequence: TGTGCCAGCTCACCTCTGGGACTAGCGAAGGGGGAGCTGTTTTTT.

The rearrangement uses TRBV19 and TRBJ1-1; D possibly corresponds to TRBD1 (5 bases). Germline-derived CDR1 and CDR2 are LNHDA and SQIVND (reference sequence). This CDR3 has 15 residues. Deletions cut 7 bases from V and 4 bases from J, with 19 bases between. CDR3 region: CASTNMDIRITEAFF. Here the CDR3 DNA reads TGTGCCAGTACCAACATGGACATTCGGATCACTGAAGCTTTCTTT.

The chain has TRBV7-2 and TRBJ2-7; 7 bases agree with TRBD2. Trimming took 0 bases from V and 5 from J; bases not matched to a gene: 7. The CDR3 length is 15 residues. The germline CDR1 and CDR2 sequences are SGHTA and FQGNSA. The CDR3 protein is CASSLAAGLGHEQYF. DNA of the CDR3: TGTGCCAGCAGCTTAGCGGCCGGACTAGGCCACGAGCAGTACTTC.

CDR3 sequence reads: CASSGGGKNTYEQYF. The DNA for the CDR3 is TGTGCCAGCAGCGGGGGGGGAAAGAACACCTACGAGCAGTACTTC. The chain joins TRBV7-2 to TRBJ2-7; TRBD2 matches 7 bases. Germline assignment: CDR1 SGHTA and CDR2 FQGNSA. Trimming removed 5 bases from V and 2 bases from J; junction bases left unmatched: 9. The CDR3 has 15 amino acids.

The J gene is TRBJ1-5, the V gene TRBV4-1; 8 bases are shared with TRBD1. Germline V gene data show CDR1 as MGHRA and CDR2 as YSYEKL. V lost 4 bases, J lost 9 bases, and 14 bases stayed unmatched. The CDR3 is 16 residues long. This CDR3 reads CASSPGADRGMRPQHF. CDR3 sequence (DNA): TGCGCCAGCAGCCCCGGCGCAGACAGGGGTATGAGGCCCCAGCATTTT.

This rearrangement joins TRBV19 to TRBJ1-1, with D uncertain. Germline V gene data show CDR1 as LNHDA and CDR2 as SQIVND (reference sequence). The CDR3 runs 15 residues. The germline V and J ends were trimmed by 5 bases and 3 bases, with 16 bases remaining between them. DNA for the CDR3: TGTGCCAGTAGTCTTACTGGCGAGGCCTACACTGAAGCTTTCTTT. As protein: CASSLTGEAYTEAFF.

The V and J genes are TRBV4-3 and TRBJ2-7, with a weak D call TRBD1 (5 bases). Trimming shortened V by 4 bases and J by 4 bases, and 20 bases separated the two germline ends. The germline V gene has CDR1 LGHNA and CDR2 YSLEER. The CDR3 loop spans 16 amino acids. CDR3 in DNA: TGCGCCAGCAGCCCTTCTGTCCAGGGAAAAAAGTACGAGCAGTACTTC. Translation: CASSPSVQGKKYEQYF.